The entry below gives a single T cell receptor (beta chain) sequence along with its context. Germline CDR1 is SGHRS and CDR2 is YFSETQ. The junction had 9 bases not matched to a gene; V was cut back by 4 bases and J by 2 bases. The CDR3 totals 17 residues. These data are taken from a study of T cells in narcolepsy. Sequencing used immunoSEQ multiplex PCR; TCRdb keeps in-frame clones, though not all of them. This repertoire shows around 30,000 clones, roughly four fifths found once; its top ten account for about 3%. The chain employs TRBV5-1 and TRBJ2-2; 9 nucleotides line up with TRBD1. Source material: CD45RA- memory CD4+ T cells from PBMCs. The receptor was isolated from a human donor with narcolepsy. This CDR3 is CASSRPGTGFNTGELFF. The CDR3 DNA follows: TGCGCCAGCAGCCGTCCCGGGACAGGGTTCAACACCGGGGAGCTGTTTTTT.